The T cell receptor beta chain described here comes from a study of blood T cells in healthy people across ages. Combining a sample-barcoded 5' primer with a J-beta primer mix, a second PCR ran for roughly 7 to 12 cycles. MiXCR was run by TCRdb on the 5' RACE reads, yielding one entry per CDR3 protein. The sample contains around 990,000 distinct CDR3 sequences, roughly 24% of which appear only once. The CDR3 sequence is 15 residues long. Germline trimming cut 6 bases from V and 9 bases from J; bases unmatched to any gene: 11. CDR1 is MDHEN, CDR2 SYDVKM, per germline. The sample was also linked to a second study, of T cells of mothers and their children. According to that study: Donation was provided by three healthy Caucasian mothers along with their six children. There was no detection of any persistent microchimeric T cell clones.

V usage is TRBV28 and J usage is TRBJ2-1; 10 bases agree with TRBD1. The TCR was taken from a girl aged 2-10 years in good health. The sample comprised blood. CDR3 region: CASSLTGTGVIEQFF. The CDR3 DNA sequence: TGTGCCAGCAGCCTTACCGGGACAGGGGTGATTGAGCAGTTCTTC.